This T cell receptor (beta chain) appears in the sequencing data of a study of esophageal squamous cell carcinoma under preoperative chemotherapy. The time point: before preoperative PTX-NDP chemotherapy. Preoperative chemotherapy with paclitaxel-nedaplatin was given to patients before surgery. Broader study findings: After paclitaxel-nedaplatin, abundant clones were more likely to contract than amplify. After treatment, tumor-infiltrating lymphocytes seemed to come partly from incoming peripheral T cells, not only local changes. Tumor-infiltrating lymphocytes showed no significant post-chemotherapy TCR diversity increase, unlike peripheral T cells.

TCRdb redid the calling of the PCR reads with MiXCR, one entry per CDR3 protein. The sample contains about 7,000 distinct CDR3 sequences, 32% of which appear only once. Regarding this clonotype: The antigen is not known.

The CDR3 is made up of 16 amino acids. CDR1 and CDR2 from the germline V gene are MRHNA and SNTAGT. The source is a human donor with esophageal squamous cell carcinoma. The donor label of this sample is uncertain. The material was obtained from a patient given preoperative chemotherapy. The rearrangement joins TRBV6-4 to TRBJ2-3; 12 positions agree with TRBD2. The J call could be wrong; TRBJ2-7 is a better fit for the DNA end. In nucleotides, the CDR3 is TGTGCCAGCAGTGACGAGCTAGCGGGAGGGCGCAATGAGCAGTACTTC. Translating it yields CASSDELAGGRNEQYF.